The 22 T cell receptor beta chains below come from one sample, sequenced in a study of blood T cell repertoires in COVID-19 (TCRdb year 2020). Library preparation employed the immunoSEQ multiplex PCR assay. TCRdb re-hosts the immuneACCESS table, in-frame sequences only. Its copies lack some clones; in the studies checked, an unresolved V gene accounts for under half of them, and the cause for the rest is not known. The sample data list 150,000 to 200,000 clones, and roughly 89% of these were observed just once. Jointly, the top ten make up approximately 2.5% of the sample. Sequencing was carried out using PBMCs or T cells enriched from blood (not recorded which). Receptors were obtained from a woman aged 40 to 50 with acute COVID-19.

The chain is built from TRBV4-1 and TRBJ2-3; 8 bases map to TRBD1. The germline V gene encodes CDR1 MGHRA and CDR2 YSYEKL. The CDR3 is made up of 16 amino acids. The V and J ends lost 0 bases and 3 bases, in that order; junction bases with no gene match: 5. In nucleotides, the CDR3 is TGCGCCAGCAGCCAAGATTCAGGGGGCTTGACAGATACGCAGTATTTT. This gives the protein CASSQDSGGLTDTQYF.

In nucleotides, the CDR3 is TGTGCCAGCAGCTCTCGGGACATCTCCTACGAGCAGTACTTC. Its protein is CASSSRDISYEQYF. The rearrangement links TRBV7-9 to TRBJ2-7; the D gene is possibly TRBD1 (6 bases). Per the germline V gene, CDR1 is SEHNR and CDR2 is FQNEAQ (reference sequence). Trimming removed 4 bases from V and 0 bases from J, with 10 bases in between. The CDR3 runs to 14 residues.

The CDR3 DNA reads as TGTGCCAGCAGCGGACTAGCGGGGCAAGAGACCCAGTACTTC. Its translation: CASSGLAGQETQYF. The rearrangement joins TRBV2 to TRBJ2-5; 12 nucleotides align to TRBD2. Germline CDR1 and CDR2: SNHLY and FYNNEI. Trimming removed 6 bases from V and 2 bases from J; junction bases left unmatched: 1. This CDR3 has 14 amino acids.

V usage is TRBV5-1 and J usage is TRBJ1-5; TRBD1 matches 11 bases. The CDR3 runs 17 residues. CDR1 is SGHRS and CDR2 is YFSETQ in the germline V gene. Germline trimming cut 4 bases from V and 0 bases from J; bases unmatched to any gene: 6. This CDR3 is CASSPGTGGNSNQPQHF. For the CDR3, the DNA is TGCGCCAGCAGCCCTGGGACAGGGGGAAATAGCAATCAGCCCCAGCATTTT.

The V and J genes are TRBV4-1 and TRBJ1-3, with unresolved D. Trimming shortened V by 0 bases and J by 3 bases, and 6 bases separated the two germline ends. Germline V gene data show CDR1 as MGHRA and CDR2 as YSYEKL. CDR3 length equals 14 residues. The CDR3 is CASSQDSGGNTIYF. In nucleotides, the CDR3 is TGCGCCAGCAGCCAAGATTCAGGTGGAAACACCATATATTTT.

This chain connects TRBV9 to TRBJ2-7; 7 bases fit TRBD1. V gave up 0 bases and J gave up 0 bases; unmatched junction bases: 9. This CDR3 has 17 amino acids. CDR1 is SGDLS, CDR2 YYNGEE, per germline. CDR3 amino acids: CASSVGGTATSSYEQYF. DNA of the CDR3: TGTGCCAGCAGCGTAGGTGGGACAGCAACGAGCTCCTACGAGCAGTACTTC.

CDR3 in amino acids: CASSLDGQPQHF. For the CDR3, the DNA is TGTGCCAGCAGCTTGGACGGGCAGCCCCAGCATTTT. This rearrangement joins TRBV5-6 to TRBJ1-5; D unresolved. Germline CDR1 and CDR2: SGHDT and YYEEEE. The CDR3 is 12 residues long. With 0 bases removed from V and 7 bases from J, the gap between germline ends came to 5 bases.

V is TRBV29-1 and J is TRBJ1-1; tentatively, D is TRBD1 (6 bases). Germline CDR1 and CDR2: SQVTM and ANQGSEA. This CDR3 spans 14 amino acids. V was shortened by 4 bases and J by 10 bases, with 22 bases between the two germline ends. CDR3 DNA sequence: TGCAGCGTTGGCTGGGGGCAGGGGACGGAGAGAGCTTTCTTT. The encoded protein is CSVGWGQGTERAFF.

The chain links TRBV5-1 to TRBJ2-1; 7 nucleotides align to TRBD1. Germline loops: CDR1 SGHRS, CDR2 YFSETQ. This CDR3 spans 18 amino acids. Trimming removed 0 bases from V and 4 bases from J; junction bases left unmatched: 13. The DNA for the CDR3 is TGCGCCAGCAGCTTGGAACAGGGGTTGACTTTAGGTTACAATGAGCAGTTCTTC. Translated: CASSLEQGLTLGYNEQFF.

The chain joins TRBV21-1 to TRBJ1-6; the table gives TRBD1 as D, unverified against the DNA. TRBV21-1 is an annotated pseudogene. The CDR3 is 14 amino acids. In DNA, the CDR3 is TGTGCCACTAACTCCGGGACAGTAGTTTTGGCCCTCCACTTT. It specifies CATNSGTVVLALHF.

The chain uses TRBV27 and TRBJ1-2; unclear D gene. The germline CDR1 and CDR2 sequences are MNHEY and SMNVEV (reference sequence). Deletions cut 4 bases from V and 5 bases from J, with 17 bases between. The CDR3 spans 15 residues. As DNA, the CDR3 is TGTGCCAGCAGTTCCAGAGCTGCGGGGTCATATGGCTACACCTTC. Protein: CASSSRAAGSYGYTF.

This chain links TRBV12-3 or TRBV12-4 with TRBJ1-1; 7 bases are a match to TRBD1. V dropped 6 bases and J dropped 2; count of bases not matched to a gene: 3. The CDR3 consists of 13 residues. The CDR3 DNA follows: TGTGCCAGCAGGGACAGGTTAAACACTGAAGCTTTCTTT. Translating gives CASRDRLNTEAFF.

The V and J genes are TRBV2 and TRBJ1-1, with TRBD1 matching over 8 bases. J gave up 6 bases and V 6 bases, and 9 bases lay outside the gene matches. This CDR3 has 14 amino acids. Germline V CDR1 and CDR2: SNHLY, FYNNEI. The DNA of the CDR3 is TGTGCCAGCAGAGCTCGACAGGGGATGGCTGAAGCTTTCTTT. It encodes CASRARQGMAEAFF.

V gene TRBV19 combines with J gene TRBJ2-7; tentatively, D is TRBD1 (5 bases). Between the trimmed V and J ends, which lost 3 bases and 4 bases, there was a span of 19 bases. CDR1 is LNHDA and CDR2 is SQIVND in the germline V gene (reference sequence). This CDR3 is built from 16 residues. The chain's CDR3 is CASSIVGYRRAYEQYF. DNA of the CDR3: TGTGCCAGTAGTATCGTCGGTTACAGGAGAGCATACGAGCAGTACTTC.

The genes are TRBV5-8 and TRBJ1-4; 9 bases are a match to TRBD1. This CDR3 region has 18 residues. V was pared by 0 bases and J by 7 bases, with 13 bases of the junction left unmatched. In germline, CDR1 is SGHTS, CDR2 YDEGEE. This CDR3 reads CASSLEGPGWTGVEKLFF. The CDR3 DNA is TGTGCCAGCAGCTTGGAGGGCCCGGGATGGACAGGGGTTGAAAAACTGTTTTTT.

A single count supports this clone. The chain couples TRBV30 to TRBJ1-6; 9 bases map to TRBD1. The CDR3 runs 15 residues. The V gene end was trimmed by 5 bases and the J gene end by 2 bases; junction bases not matched to a gene: 4. The germline V gene has CDR1 GTSNPN and CDR2 SVGIG (reference sequence). This CDR3 is CAWETGGPYNSPLHF. The CDR3 nucleotides are TGTGCCTGGGAGACAGGGGGTCCCTATAATTCACCCCTCCACTTT.

V gene TRBV28 combines with J gene TRBJ1-5, with 11 nucleotides matching TRBD1. V lost 7 bases to trimming and J lost 2 bases; unmatched junction nucleotides: 7. Per the germline V gene, CDR1 is MDHEN and CDR2 is SYDVKM. CDR3 length: 16 amino acids. The CDR3: CASTPGQGVRNQPQHF. In nucleotides, the CDR3 is TGTGCCAGCACTCCGGGACAGGGGGTACGCAATCAGCCCCAGCATTTT.

This clone was picked up one time. The rearrangement links TRBV2 to TRBJ1-1, with 8 bases fitting TRBD1. The V gene's germline CDR1 is SNHLY and CDR2 FYNNEI. CDR3 size: 15 residues. With V trimmed by 3 bases and J by 0 bases, 3 bases remained unmatched. CDR3 residues: CASSETGAMNTEAFF. In DNA, the CDR3 is TGTGCCAGCAGTGAGACAGGGGCTATGAACACTGAAGCTTTCTTT.

The chain joins TRBV7-2 to TRBJ2-1; 9 bases match TRBD2. Unmatched junction bases numbered 11, after V lost 5 bases and J lost 6 bases. This CDR3 contains 16 residues. Per the germline V gene, CDR1 is SGHTA and CDR2 is FQGNSA. CDR3 coding DNA: TGTGCCAGCAGCACTTCGGTGGGCGGGGGGGCCAATGAGCAGTTCTTC. This encodes CASSTSVGGGANEQFF.

This chain joins TRBV9 and TRBJ1-1; D gene unclear. V was trimmed by 2 bases and J by 1 base, leaving 12 bases between them. The CDR3 has 15 amino acids. The germline CDR1 and CDR2 sequences are SGDLS and YYNGEE. CDR3 sequence: CASSVLRDANTEAFF. CDR3 in DNA: TGTGCCAGCAGCGTTCTCCGGGATGCGAACACTGAAGCTTTCTTT.

V usage is TRBV9 and J usage is TRBJ2-2; 14 bases map to TRBD2. The V segment lost 3 bases and the J segment 2 bases; nucleotides outside the gene matches: 6. This CDR3 has 18 residues. The V gene's germline CDR1 is SGDLS and CDR2 YYNGEE. The CDR3 bases are TGTGCCAGCAGCGCCGGGACTAGCGGGGGAACTAACACCGGGGAGCTGTTTTTT. Translated, it gives CASSAGTSGGTNTGELFF.

The V call is TRBV5-5, the J call TRBJ2-5; D is unclear. Germline V gene sequence: CDR1 SGHKS, CDR2 YYEKEE (reference sequence). The CDR3 is 14 amino acids. V was trimmed by 0 bases and J by 1 base, leaving 7 bases between them. CDR3 sequence reads: CASSLGHSQETQYF. The CDR3 nucleotides read TGTGCCAGCAGCTTGGGACACAGCCAAGAGACCCAGTACTTC.